These T cell receptor beta chains were read from a single sample in a study of T cells in localized non-small cell lung cancer. Clones were read by immunoSEQ multiplex PCR, and TCRdb kept only the in-frame ones, dropping some. Of some 11,000 clones listed, roughly four fifths are singletons. The sequences come from peripheral blood mononuclear cells, collected before any cancer treatment. Receptors were obtained from a female donor over 55 with stage II lung adenocarcinoma. The CDR3 runs from the conserved cysteine through the conserved F or W. The D gene is left open where the match is weak. Clone size is stated in some rows and not others, as once, few, many or a class when expanded.

TRBD1,-,TRBJ1-1,TRBV7-2,CASSVTGTENTEAFF,TGTGCCAGCAGCGTAACGGGGACAGAGAACACTGAAGCTTTCTTT
-,-,TRBJ2-1,TRBV29-1,CSVGDPDSYNEQFF,TGCAGCGTTGGAGATCCGGACTCTTACAATGAGCAGTTCTTC
TRBD1,-,TRBJ1-5,TRBV6-1,CASSYDRGDQPQHF,TGTGCCAGCAGCTACGACAGGGGCGATCAGCCCCAGCATTTT
TRBD1,-,TRBJ1-2,TRBV15,CATSRTGNPYGYTF,TGTGCCACCAGCAGGACAGGGAATCCCTATGGCTACACCTTC
-,-,TRBJ2-7,TRBV2,CASSGRTYEQYF,TGTGCCAGCAGTGGACGGACGTACGAGCAGTACTTC
TRBD2,-,TRBJ2-1,TRBV11-3,CASSLGEAGVGNEQFF,TGTGCCAGCAGCCTAGGGGAGGCGGGAGTTGGTAATGAGCAGTTCTTC
TRBD1,-,TRBJ2-7,TRBV19,CASSKGQLLYEQYF,TGTGCCAGTAGTAAGGGACAGCTTTTATACGAGCAGTACTTC
-,-,TRBJ2-7,TRBV7-2,CASSLAGGTVYEQYF,TGTGCCAGCAGCTTAGCGGGGGGGACAGTCTACGAGCAGTACTTC
-,-,TRBJ2-7,TRBV7-2,CASSLGQGMGEQYF,TGTGCCAGCAGCTTAGGCCAGGGGATGGGCGAGCAGTACTTC
TRBD1,-,TRBJ2-3,TRBV4-3,CASSQVGTADTQYF,TGCGCCAGCAGCCAAGTAGGGACAGCGGATACGCAGTATTTT
TRBD1,-,TRBJ2-6,TRBV19,CASTPTGALRANVLTF,TGTGCCAGTACCCCGACAGGGGCCCTCAGGGCCAACGTCCTGACTTTC
-,-,TRBJ2-2,TRBV6-1,CASSDLGGKVSGELFF,TGTGCCAGCAGTGATCTAGGCGGGAAGGTATCCGGGGAGCTGTTTTTT
TRBD2,-,TRBJ2-3,TRBV6-6,CASRRFGGGGIDTQYF,TGTGCCAGCAGGCGCTTTGGTGGCGGGGGGATTGATACGCAGTATTTT
-,-,TRBJ2-7,TRBV2,CASSDRDISYEQYF,TGTGCCAGCAGCGACCGGGATATTTCCTACGAGCAGTACTTC
-,-,TRBJ1-2,TRBV25-1,CASSSQEGYGYTF,TGTGCCAGCAGTTCTCAGGAGGGCTATGGCTACACCTTC
-,few,TRBJ2-2,TRBV29-1,CSVEDNKGWNTGELFF,TGCAGCGTTGAAGATAATAAGGGATGGAACACCGGGGAGCTGTTTTTT
-,-,TRBJ1-5,TRBV7-2,CASSTQQGWNQPQHF,TGTGCCAGCAGCACACAACAGGGTTGGAATCAGCCCCAGCATTTT
-,-,TRBJ1-3,TRBV9,CASSVQPGYSGNTIYF,TGTGCCAGCAGCGTACAGCCGGGGTACTCCGGAAACACCATATATTTT
TRBD2,-,TRBJ2-2,TRBV6-1,CASSASGSATGELFF,TGTGCCAGCAGTGCTAGCGGGAGCGCCACCGGGGAGCTGTTTTTT
-,-,TRBJ2-7,TRBV5-1,CASSGSGLRSYEQYF,TGCGCCAGCTCAGGAAGCGGGCTCCGATCCTACGAGCAGTACTTC
TRBD1,-,TRBJ2-3,TRBV14,CASSQRTGLALDTQYF,TGTGCCAGCAGCCAAAGGACAGGGCTAGCTCTAGATACGCAGTATTTT
TRBD2,-,TRBJ2-2,TRBV25-1,CASSLGLAETNTGELFF,TGTGCCAGCAGTTTGGGTCTAGCGGAGACGAACACCGGGGAGCTGTTTTTT
-,-,TRBJ1-6,TRBV7-2,CASSPSWNSPLHF,TGTGCCAGCAGCCCCTCGTGGAACTCACCCCTCCACTTT
-,-,TRBJ2-5,TRBV5-1,CASQASSIQETQYF,TGCGCCAGCCAAGCTAGCTCTATCCAAGAGACCCAGTACTTC
-,-,TRBJ1-1,TRBV11-3,CASSLGGQNTEAFF,TGTGCCAGCAGCTTAGGGGGACAGAACACTGAAGCTTTCTTT
-,-,TRBJ1-2,TRBV6-6,CASSYGYGGYTF,TGTGCCAGCAGTTACGGGTATGGTGGCTACACCTTC